The 25 T cell receptor beta chains listed next were all sequenced from one sample in a study of Ad26.COV2.S vaccination and SARS-CoV-2 variants. Measured with immunoSEQ multiplex PCR; TCRdb has only the in-frame clones, and not every one. The data show 300,000 to 350,000 clones, roughly nine tenths seen once. The sample's treatment: about 20 received Ad26.COV2.S at low or high dose, single or two shots; 5 received placebo; per-sample allocation not given. Day 63 following the first vaccine or placebo injection was when the samples were taken. The sample here was peripheral blood, taken in a trial of Ad26.COV2.S vaccine versus placebo. Receptor source: a person aged 18-65 years who received the Ad26.COV2.S COVID-19 vaccine or a placebo.

The J gene is TRBJ1-3, the V gene TRBV6-6; 9 bases line up with TRBD1. In germline, CDR1 is MNHNY, CDR2 SVGAGI (reference sequence). Unmatched junction bases numbered 5, after V lost 5 bases and J lost 0 bases. The CDR3 is 16 amino acids. As DNA, the CDR3 is TGTGCCAGCAGTGGGGGACAGGGAGGCTCTGGAAACACCATATATTTT. It specifies CASSGGQGGSGNTIYF.

The chain couples TRBV6-2 or TRBV6-3 to TRBJ2-7; TRBD1 is a possible D gene (6 bases). CDR1 and CDR2 (germline): MNHEY, SVGEGT. Deletions cut 4 bases from V and 2 bases from J, with 9 bases between. This CDR3 contains 13 residues. This CDR3 is CASSWTETYEQYF. The CDR3 DNA is TGTGCCAGCAGTTGGACAGAGACCTACGAGCAGTACTTC.

This clone was found a few times. The chain carries TRBV7-9 and TRBJ2-1, with D maybe TRBD1 (5 bases). Deletions cut 5 bases from V and 6 bases from J, with 8 bases between. The germline gives CDR1 SEHNR, CDR2 FQNEAQ (reference sequence). The CDR3 loop spans 12 amino acids. The CDR3 here is CASSHQGNEQFF. The CDR3 DNA sequence: TGTGCCAGCAGCCATCAGGGCAATGAGCAGTTCTTC.

The chain uses TRBV7-9 and TRBJ2-3, with D unresolved. Germline CDR1 and CDR2: SEHNR and FQNEAQ (reference sequence). The CDR3 consists of 14 residues. Trimming took off 3 bases at V and 2 bases at J, with 9 bases between the two ends. The CDR3: CASSFPPITDTQYF. For the CDR3, the DNA is TGTGCCAGCAGCTTCCCGCCCATCACAGATACGCAGTATTTT.

This chain joins TRBV11-3 and TRBJ2-7; no firm D call. The CDR3 sequence is 13 residues long. V was shortened by 5 bases and J by 4 bases, with 12 bases between the two germline ends. Looked up from germline, CDR1 is SGHNT and CDR2 is YENEEA. The chain's CDR3 is CASSPRHGYEQYF. The CDR3 nucleotides read TGTGCCAGCAGCCCGCGACACGGATACGAGCAGTACTTC.

The chain has TRBV19 and TRBJ1-1; D not certain. CDR3 length: 15 residues. Trimming shortened V by 1 base and J by 0 bases, and 9 bases separated the two germline ends. CDR1 is LNHDA, CDR2 SQIVND, per germline (reference sequence). The CDR3 spells CASSIVQEVNTEAFF. DNA of the CDR3: TGTGCCAGTAGTATAGTTCAGGAGGTGAACACTGAAGCTTTCTTT.

This chain connects TRBV6-5 to TRBJ1-6, with D perhaps matching TRBD1 (5 bases). The germline V gene encodes CDR1 MNHEY and CDR2 SVGAGI. The CDR3 is 15 amino acids. V was shortened by 1 base and J by 11 bases, with 15 bases between the two germline ends. The DNA for the CDR3 is TGTGCCAGCAGTTACTTCGTTTCGCGGGGGGCACCCCTCCACTTT. Protein: CASSYFVSRGAPLHF.

The chain has TRBV5-4 and TRBJ2-7, with D unclear. Trimming removed 3 bases at V and 2 bases at J, with 9 bases between. Germline CDR1 is SGHNT and CDR2 is YYREEE (reference sequence). This CDR3 contains 13 residues. CDR3 in DNA: TGTGCCAGCAGCTCTCAGGCGACCTACGAGCAGTACTTC. Translating it yields CASSSQATYEQYF.

V and J are TRBV18 and TRBJ1-1; TRBD1 is a possible D gene (5 bases). V was cut by 3 bases and J by 5 bases, with 10 bases left in between. Germline V gives CDR1 KGHSH, CDR2 LQKENI. The CDR3 runs 13 residues. CDR3 sequence (DNA): TGTGCCAGCTCACCCCCAGGGATAACTGAAGCTTTCTTT. Protein product: CASSPPGITEAFF.

V gene TRBV28 combines with J gene TRBJ2-1; 9 bases agree with TRBD2. Germline values: CDR1 MDHEN, CDR2 SYDVKM. J lost 3 bases, V lost 8 bases, and 8 bases had no gene match. The CDR3 sequence is 15 residues long. CDR3 DNA sequence: TGTGCCAGCTGGAGAGCGGGAGGTGGCTACAATGAGCAGTTCTTC. It codes for CASWRAGGGYNEQFF.

The chain links TRBV7-2 to TRBJ1-2; 8 bases match TRBD1. V lost 4 bases, J lost 4 bases, and 8 bases stayed unmatched. The CDR3 is made up of 15 amino acids. Germline CDR1 is SGHTA and CDR2 is FQGNSA. Here the CDR3 DNA reads TGTGCCAGCAGCTCGCAGGGGGCAGGGCTCTATGGCTACACCTTC. This codes for CASSSQGAGLYGYTF.

The chain links TRBV6-2 or TRBV6-3 to TRBJ2-3, with 14 bases that match TRBD2. The CDR3 spans 17 residues. CDR1 is MNHEY and CDR2 is SVGEGT in the germline V gene. The V gene end was trimmed by 4 bases and the J gene end by 1 base; junction bases not matched to a gene: 4. CDR3 sequence: CASSLGLAGGRTDTQYF. CDR3 in DNA: TGTGCCAGCAGTTTAGGACTAGCGGGGGGTCGCACAGATACGCAGTATTTT.

The chain employs TRBV19 and TRBJ1-1; TRBD1 is a possible D gene (5 bases). Germline V gene sequence: CDR1 LNHDA, CDR2 SQIVND (reference sequence). V was shortened by 3 bases and J by 11 bases, with 22 bases between the two germline ends. The CDR3 length is 15 residues. DNA of the CDR3: TGTGCCAGTAGTATGCCGGGACCCTTAGATTTAGGCGCTTTCTTT. Protein sequence: CASSMPGPLDLGAFF.

The chain couples TRBV7-9 to TRBJ2-5, with no clear D. CDR3 length equals 15 residues. V was pared by 3 bases and J by 0 bases, with 11 bases between. The germline V gene encodes CDR1 SEHNR and CDR2 FQNEAQ (reference sequence). The CDR3 loop reads CASSFASQYQETQYF. CDR3 sequence (DNA): TGTGCCAGCAGCTTCGCATCGCAGTACCAAGAGACCCAGTACTTC. The full variable domain, with the rest looked up from reference TRBV7-9 and TRBJ2-5, is DTGVSQNPRHKITKRGQNVTFRCDPISEHNRLYWYRQTLGQGPEFLTYFQNEAQLEKSRLLSDRFSAERPKGSFSTLEIQRTEQGDSAMYLCASSFASQYQETQYFGPGTRLLVL.

The chain couples TRBV5-1 to TRBJ1-2; the D is unclear. CDR1 is SGHRS and CDR2 is YFSETQ in the germline V gene. V dropped 0 bases and J dropped 2 bases, with 11 bases sitting between them. The CDR3 sequence is 15 residues long. The CDR3 is CASSLARGRNYGYTF. The CDR3, as DNA: TGCGCCAGCAGCTTGGCACGTGGGAGGAACTATGGCTACACCTTC.

This clone appeared a single time. The CDR3 protein is CASSSSGPYEQYF. The DNA of the CDR3 is TGTGCCAGCAGCTCCTCCGGTCCCTACGAGCAGTACTTC. The chain links TRBV27 to TRBJ2-7; D not resolved. This CDR3 is built from 13 residues. V lost 6 bases and J 2 bases, leaving 11 bases between the germline ends. The germline CDR1 and CDR2 sequences are MNHEY and SMNVEV (reference sequence).

This sequence joins TRBV19 and TRBJ2-1; TRBD2 matches 11 bases. V shed 0 bases, J shed 7 bases, and the junction held 5 bases outside the gene matches. The CDR3 is made up of 16 amino acids. CDR1 is LNHDA, CDR2 SQIVND, per germline (reference sequence). As DNA, the CDR3 is TGTGCCAGTAGTATAGATCATAGCGGGAGGGCTAATGAGCAGTTCTTC. Translated: CASSIDHSGRANEQFF.

The chain carries TRBV5-1 and TRBJ2-4, with 9 bases identical to TRBD2. The CDR3 has 18 residues. CDR1 and CDR2 (germline): SGHRS, YFSETQ. Trimming at V came to 5 bases and at J to 3 bases, leaving 15 bases not matched to a gene. The CDR3 reads CASRQLSGSGLGKNIQYF. As DNA, the CDR3 is TGCGCCAGCAGACAACTTAGCGGGAGTGGTTTGGGCAAAAACATTCAGTACTTC. Full variable domain (outside the CDR3, taken from reference TRBV5-1 and TRBJ2-4): KAGVTQTPRYLIKTRGQQVTLSCSPISGHRSVSWYQQTPGQGLQFLFEYFSETQRNKGNFPGRFSGRQFSNSRSEMNVSTLELGDSALYLCASRQLSGSGLGKNIQYFGAGTRLSVL.

The gene calls are TRBV30 and TRBJ1-1; D is undetermined. Germline CDR1 reads GTSNPN; CDR2 reads SVGIG (reference sequence). The CDR3 sequence is 13 residues long. V was trimmed by 2 bases and J by 4 bases, leaving 11 bases between them. The CDR3 region is CAWSPYSLTEAFF. The CDR3, as DNA: TGTGCCTGGAGTCCGTATTCGCTCACTGAAGCTTTCTTT.

This chain uses TRBV6-4 with TRBJ1-2; D is unclear. V lost 0 bases, J lost 7 bases, and 12 bases lay in between. The germline CDR1 and CDR2 sequences are MRHNA and SNTAGT. This CDR3 is built from 14 residues. This CDR3 is CASSDSEGIGGYTF. The CDR3 region has the DNA TGTGCCAGCAGTGACTCGGAGGGTATCGGTGGCTACACCTTC.

The chain couples TRBV7-2 to TRBJ2-1, with a possible D match to TRBD2 (5 bases). V was cut by 5 bases and J by 0 bases, with 17 bases left in between. Germline V gene data show CDR1 as SGHTA and CDR2 as FQGNSA. This CDR3 comprises 17 residues. The CDR3 DNA is TGTGCCAGCAGCGCTCCGATCACGGGGAGCTCCTACAATGAGCAGTTCTTC. Encoded protein: CASSAPITGSSYNEQFF.

This rearrangement joins TRBV7-2 to TRBJ1-1; no firm D call. The germline V gene encodes CDR1 SGHTA and CDR2 FQGNSA. The CDR3 totals 13 residues. Trimming stripped 3 bases from V and 3 bases from J, with 8 bases between. CDR3 region: CASSFARDTEAFF. CDR3 nucleotide sequence: TGTGCCAGCAGCTTCGCACGGGACACTGAAGCTTTCTTT.

The rearrangement joins TRBV30 to TRBJ2-4; D unresolved. There are 14 residues in the CDR3. The germline V and J ends were trimmed by 0 bases and 1 base, with 7 bases remaining between them. Germline V gene data show CDR1 as GTSNPN and CDR2 as SVGIG (reference sequence). DNA of the CDR3: TGTGCCTGGAGTGTAGTAGGGGCCAAAAACATTCAGTACTTC. Translated, it gives CAWSVVGAKNIQYF.

This sequence joins TRBV19 and TRBJ2-1; 10 bases match TRBD2. Trimming at V came to 3 bases and at J to 5 bases, leaving 7 bases not matched to a gene. Germline V gives CDR1 LNHDA, CDR2 SQIVND (reference sequence). The CDR3 loop spans 16 amino acids. CDR3 residues: CASSMWFGTSDNEQFF. The CDR3, as DNA: TGTGCCAGTAGTATGTGGTTCGGGACTAGCGACAATGAGCAGTTCTTC.

A single count supports this clone. This chain connects TRBV25-1 to TRBJ2-7; 8 positions agree with TRBD2. J gave up 2 bases and V 6 bases, and 9 bases lay outside the gene matches. The CDR3 is 15 residues long. The germline V gene encodes CDR1 MGHDK and CDR2 SYGVNS. Here the CDR3 reads CASSHGAGGTYEQYF. Here the CDR3 DNA reads TGTGCCAGCAGCCATGGGGCGGGGGGAACCTACGAGCAGTACTTC.